This T cell receptor beta chain stems from a study of cytomegalovirus exposure and HLA in healthy donors (dated by TCRdb to about 2017). Context from the whole study: According to an earlier analysis of around 600 of the donors, 150 million to 200 million T cells yielded 95 million to 140 million unique TCR beta sequences and about 300 Gb of sequence data. To predict cytomegalovirus infection status, the study brought together high-throughput TCR immunosequencing, statistical association of individual TCRs with disease status, and machine learning. The number of typed donors differed by locus: roughly 620-640 for A, B, C, DRB1 and DQB1; 500 to 550 for DQA1; around 580 for DPA1; and about 450 for DPB1. An earlier analysis of about 600 of the donors used high-throughput TCR beta sequencing to judge whether each TCR beta V gene segment behaved as functional or pseudogenic. On average, 235,054 unique TCR beta nucleotide sequences were sequenced per donor among 350 to 400 genotyped donors of the cohort, with roughly 18% of those sequences being non-productive. Among the roughly 390 genotyped donors, more than 70% belonged to the genetic ancestry cluster associated with self-reported Caucasian donors. The study used immunosequencing to profile the T cell repertoires of some 600 subjects and linked those repertoires to cytomegalovirus serostatus. Both class I and class II loci were covered by HLA typing, at four-digit resolution. Every discovery cohort repertoire had been produced on one sequencing platform. A later analysis re-examined previously published TCR beta repertoires from roughly 720 donors and added high-resolution HLA genotyping to investigate patterns of TCR occurrence. Donor age, sex, ethnicity and CMV serostatus were compiled alongside the repertoire data. The aim of the study was to test whether cataloging public T cell receptors could identify signatures of past pathogen exposure. Along with the approximately 600-subject first cohort, a separate validation cohort of over 90 different subjects was used. Because of strong linkage in the cohort, 4 to 6 DR-DQ haplotypes were treated as single units for association and clustering. The later analysis used no new phenotypic data to find candidate immune exposures, relying instead on TCR beta sequences and their occurrence across donors. Roughly 290 gigabases of sequencing data and tens of millions of unique TCR sequences made up an early release that covered fewer than 650 HLA-typed donors. In a later genetic analysis, genome-wide SNP genotypes for about 55% of the 666 donors were used, and that subset was treated as a discovery cohort. General findings and caveats noted by the study authors: This cohort had only TCR beta chains sequenced, and the lack of alpha or paired-chain data limited which features could be detected. Because HLA typing was missing for some donors at each locus, association tests included only the typed subset. In a later analysis, 15,000 to 20,000 TCR beta sequences were associated with specific HLA alleles at a false discovery rate of 0.05. A later genetic analysis associated a missense DCLRE1C variant with V-gene and J-gene trimming of TCR beta chains, and an independent cohort replicated the association. In a later analysis, TCR association rates were found to vary across HLA loci, with the most associated TCRs seen for DRB1 alleles and the fewest for HLA-C alleles. The classifier was reported to diagnose cytomegalovirus status with high specificity and sensitivity in both the original cohort and the validation cohort. Because the 87-base-pair reads could not distinguish some IMGT-functional V segments, including TRBV6-2 and TRBV6-3, those segments were excluded. Linkage disequilibrium might explain the correlated functional status among segregating V segments, but an unknown experimental factor could not be excluded. In vitro tests confirmed that three of the cytomegalovirus-associated TCR beta chains recognize cytomegalovirus antigens. A group of highly shared sequence variants was considered likely to be a technical artifact of the sequencing pipeline. Compared with the approximately 670-donor mean, donors in an Asian-associated ancestry cluster had fewer N-insertions in productive TCRs, according to a later genetic analysis. The study gave a list of about 170 TCR beta chains associated with cytomegalovirus. Most CMV-associated TCR beta chains appeared to be HLA-restricted in a later analysis, and the HLA associations seemed to be driven largely by CMV exposure. While some public TCRs were present in many individuals, most TCR sequences turned up only very rarely across donors. Because counts were too low, more than 15 rarely observed V segments, including chromosome 9 orphons, were left out of the earlier analysis of approximately 580 of the donors. When HLA alleles, especially DR and DQ, strongly co-occurred, attributing TCR associations to individual alleles was difficult. Roughly uniform sequencing depth across donors was assumed in presence/absence analyses, although this assumption may not hold. For the cohort, immune exposure information was limited to CMV serostatus. Several of the top co-occurrence clusters appeared to be linked to parvovirus B19, influenza, CMV and Epstein-Barr virus, according to a later analysis. A further reported finding was that TCR beta sequences accurately predicted the HLA-A and HLA-B alleles for most subjects in the first cohort. In an earlier analysis of 587 of the donors, most TCR beta V segments appeared in productive rearrangements about 90% or about 30% of the time, broadly matching IMGT annotations. It was suggested by the authors that the approach could potentially be generalized to other disease states and immunological phenotypes. Compared with equally common non-associated chains, HLA-associated TCR beta chains in a later analysis were more clonally expanded and had lower generation probabilities.

About this clone: Its antigen has not been determined. No clone much larger than this one lies a single base away; base qualities are absent.

Including the terminal cysteine and phenylalanine, the CDR3 comprises 16 residues. Of all the DNA, just the CDR3 is kept, 48 bases in frame from base 1. CDR1 and CDR2 (SGHTS, YDEGEE) derive from the germline V gene. The V end gives up 0 bases and the J end 7 bases, leaving 7 bases in the junction not matched to a gene. In total, fewer than 750 healthy bone marrow donors made up the cohort. At the time of sampling, all cohort members were nominally healthy, though unrecorded immune exposures were likely present. The donor tested CMV seronegative and was one of the 352 seronegative cohort members. Every donor gave a peripheral blood sample, and the peripheral blood mononuclear cells from that sample were used for TCR beta sequencing. The Qiagen DNeasy Blood Extraction Kit was used to extract genomic DNA from the blood cell samples. The method behind the library was the immunoSEQ multiplex PCR assay. A mixture of 60 forward primers for TCR Vbeta segments and 13 reverse primers for TCR Jbeta segments was used in the multiplex PCR. Amplification of the CDR3 region of rearranged TCR beta genes was performed with a multiplex PCR assay on genomic DNA. The amplified TCR beta libraries were sequenced on the Illumina HiSeq System as 87-base-pair reads. The paper's data handling went like this. In a later analysis, tens of millions of unique TCR beta chains were counted across the roughly 670 repertoires, and roughly 11 million of these chains were shared by at least two donors. Raw reads were error-corrected and collapsed into unique sequences with a nearest-neighbor algorithm that merged closely related sequences to remove PCR and sequencing errors. V, D and J gene segments were assigned by aligning CDR3 sequences to IMGT reference sequences. For a sequence to be retained, a match of at least six nucleotides was required to both a V gene segment and a J gene segment. A rearrangement was called productive if the CDR3 had no stop codons and remained in frame with V and J, and every other rearrangement was called non-productive. CDR3 was defined by IMGT convention, running from the second conserved V-encoded cysteine to the conserved J-encoded phenylalanine. The earlier analysis of about 500 of the donors excluded sequences that lacked an unambiguous match to a single V gene segment. An earlier analysis of just under 600 of the donors called V segments functional above 56.7% productive rearrangements and segregating when the between-donor standard deviation exceeded 5%. A statistical classification framework was developed to diagnose cytomegalovirus status using the catalog of TCR beta chain sequences. V and J gene assignment, in a later analysis, came from comparing TCR nucleotide sequences with IMGT/GENE-DB human TR gene sequences. A later analysis assigned CDR3 sequences and most-parsimonious VDJ recombination scenarios with the TCRdist pipeline. In a later analysis, each TCR beta chain was defined by its CDR3 amino acid sequence together with its V-gene family, and reads lacking a unique V-gene family were excluded. As a way to deal with suspected cross-contamination and a sequencing artifact, a later analysis dropped roughly 600 nucleotide sequences that were highly shared and had low generation probability. For each public chain, a later analysis derived a clonal expansion index from normalized ranks of inferred template counts within each repertoire. Generation probabilities in a later analysis came from a VDJ recombination model fitted to out-of-frame rearrangements, and those results were checked against IGoR. In a later analysis, hypergeometric tests were used to score TCR-TCR, TCR-HLA and TCR-CMV co-occurrence, with a repertoire-size bias correction applied to TCR pairs. In a later analysis, false discovery rates were estimated by permuting HLA or CMV assignments 20 times. A later analysis grouped co-occurring TCRs with DBSCAN, adding TCRdist sequence similarity when clustering within HLA-allele-positive subsets. Repertoires with fewer than 30,000 or more than 120,000 public chains were left out of co-occurrence clustering, as were five repertoires with anomalous nucleotide sharing. As stored in TCRdb, this immuneACCESS dataset retains in-frame rearrangements with V and J assigned. A fraction of the clones does not appear; measured against another copy, unresolved V genes explain less than half of the discrepancy, and the remainder lacks a known reason. The DNA was the basis for D and trimming; V, J and clone size are from that table. The sample data list roughly 220,000 clones, and more than 65% of these were observed just once. The ten largest clonotypes hold 1.7% of the sample.

This sequence originates from a man in his fifties in good health and CMV-seronegative. Sequencing was carried out using PBMCs. This sequence uses TRBV5-8 and TRBJ2-3; TRBD2 aligns with 11 central bases. The CDR3 protein is CASSLGTTSGSNTQYF. DNA sequence: TGTGCCAGCAGCTTGGGGACAACTAGCGGGAGTAATACGCAGTATTTT.